This paragraph covers one T cell receptor beta chain sequence. Its specificity is not known. The data belong to a study of OX40 agonist ivuxolimab in advanced cancers. Across the study: Three patients showed partial responses: one hepatocellular carcinoma and two cutaneous melanoma cases.

This CDR3 contains 14 residues. CDR1 is MNHNY and CDR2 is SVGAGI in the germline V gene (reference sequence). V was clipped by 0 bases and J by 3 bases; unmatched bases: 2. Study observations and caveats: Clonal expansion by week 6 occurred in CD4+ and CD8+ blood T cells (at 0.1 to 3.0 mg/kg).

Assay used: immunoSEQ multiplex PCR; TCRdb lists only in-frame clones, some missing. The data hold under 50,000 clones, with approximately 86% observed a single time. The genes are TRBV6-6 and TRBJ2-7, with 7 nucleotides matching TRBD1. The sequence was obtained from an adult with an advanced solid tumor such as melanoma, head and neck, liver or kidney cancer. Source: CD4+ or CD8+ T cells sorted from blood, taken in a trial of the OX40 agonist ivuxolimab. CDR3 in DNA: TGTGCCAGCAGTTACTCGGGACAGAGCTACGAGCAGTACTTC. Protein product: CASSYSGQSYEQYF.